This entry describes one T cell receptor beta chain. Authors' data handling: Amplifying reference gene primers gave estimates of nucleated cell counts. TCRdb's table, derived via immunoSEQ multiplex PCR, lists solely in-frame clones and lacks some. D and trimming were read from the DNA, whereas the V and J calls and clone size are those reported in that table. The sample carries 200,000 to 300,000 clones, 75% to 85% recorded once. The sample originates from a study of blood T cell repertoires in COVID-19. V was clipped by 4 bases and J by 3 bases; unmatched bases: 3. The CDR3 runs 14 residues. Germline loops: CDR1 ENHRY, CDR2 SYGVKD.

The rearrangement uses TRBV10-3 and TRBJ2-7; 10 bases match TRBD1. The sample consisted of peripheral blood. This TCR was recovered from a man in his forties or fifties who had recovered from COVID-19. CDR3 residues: CAISAGQGFYEQYF. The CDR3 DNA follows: TGTGCCATCAGTGCGGGACAGGGGTTCTACGAGCAGTACTTC.